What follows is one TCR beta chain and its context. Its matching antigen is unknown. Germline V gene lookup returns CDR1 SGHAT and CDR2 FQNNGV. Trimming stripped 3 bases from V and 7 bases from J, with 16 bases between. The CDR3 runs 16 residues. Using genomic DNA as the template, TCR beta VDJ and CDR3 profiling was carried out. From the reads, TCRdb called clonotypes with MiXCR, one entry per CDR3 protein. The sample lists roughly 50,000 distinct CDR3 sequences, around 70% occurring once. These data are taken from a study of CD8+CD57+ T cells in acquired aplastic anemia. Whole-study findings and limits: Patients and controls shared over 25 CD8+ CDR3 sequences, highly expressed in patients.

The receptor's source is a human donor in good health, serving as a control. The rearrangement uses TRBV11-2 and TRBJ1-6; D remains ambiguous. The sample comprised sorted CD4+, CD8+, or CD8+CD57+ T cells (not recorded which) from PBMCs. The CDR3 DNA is TGTGCCAGCAGCTTCGGCCAGGCAGTAGGAAATTCACCCCTCCACTTT. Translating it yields CASSFGQAVGNSPLHF.